The rows below give T cell receptor beta chains drawn from one sample of a study of OX40 agonist ivuxolimab in advanced cancers. Sequencing used immunoSEQ multiplex PCR; TCRdb keeps in-frame clones, though not all of them. The sample holds 62,000 or so clones, 85% seen once. The starting material was CD4+ or CD8+ T cells sorted from blood, obtained in a trial of the OX40 agonist ivuxolimab. These receptors were obtained from an adult with an advanced solid tumor such as melanoma, head and neck, liver or kidney cancer. The CDR3 runs from the conserved cysteine through the conserved F or W. Each record gives: J gene, D gene, clone size, CDR3 length, V gene, CDR3 protein, CDR3 DNA. The D gene is left open where the match is weak. Some rows mark clone size as missing; the rest say once, few, many or name a class of expanded clone.

j_gene: TRBJ2-1; d_gene: TRBD2; abundance: -; len: 16; v_gene: TRBV19; CDR3aa: CASSRSGEVSYNEQFF; CDR3nt: TGTGCCAGTAGTAGGAGCGGGGAGGTGTCCTACAATGAGCAGTTCTTC
j_gene: TRBJ2-5; d_gene: -; abundance: -; len: 15; v_gene: TRBV7-7; CDR3aa: CASSLARASAETQYF; CDR3nt: TGTGCTAGCAGCTTAGCGCGGGCGTCCGCCGAGACCCAGTACTTC
j_gene: TRBJ2-3; d_gene: -; abundance: once; len: 13; v_gene: TRBV7-8; CDR3aa: CASTLNKADTQYF; CDR3nt: TGTGCCAGTACCCTAAACAAGGCAGATACGCAGTATTTT
j_gene: TRBJ2-5; d_gene: -; abundance: -; len: 17; v_gene: TRBV7-9; CDR3aa: CASSPRRGLGVGETQYF; CDR3nt: TGTGCCAGCAGCCCCCGCCGGGGTTTGGGGGTTGGAGAGACCCAGTACTTC
j_gene: TRBJ2-7; d_gene: -; abundance: -; len: 14; v_gene: TRBV5-1; CDR3aa: CASSLVGGNNEQYF; CDR3nt: TGCGCCAGCAGCTTGGTAGGTGGGAATAACGAGCAGTACTTC
j_gene: TRBJ1-1; d_gene: TRBD1; abundance: -; len: 16; v_gene: TRBV28; CDR3aa: CASRPPGQATGTEAFF; CDR3nt: TGTGCCAGCAGGCCACCCGGACAGGCAACGGGTACTGAAGCTTTCTTT
j_gene: TRBJ2-5; d_gene: -; abundance: -; len: 14; v_gene: TRBV7-9; CDR3aa: CASSLGGGQETQYF; CDR3nt: TGTGCCAGCAGCTTAGGAGGAGGTCAGGAGACCCAGTACTTC
j_gene: TRBJ2-5; d_gene: -; abundance: -; len: 13; v_gene: TRBV27; CDR3aa: CASSPYNQETQYF; CDR3nt: TGTGCCAGCAGTCCCTACAACCAAGAGACCCAGTACTTC
j_gene: TRBJ2-2; d_gene: TRBD1; abundance: -; len: 16; v_gene: TRBV11-3; CDR3aa: CASSDRDRGPTGELFF; CDR3nt: TGTGCCAGCAGCGACCGGGACAGGGGCCCCACCGGGGAGCTGTTTTTT
j_gene: TRBJ2-3; d_gene: -; abundance: -; len: 14; v_gene: TRBV7-3; CDR3aa: CASSLISAADTQYF; CDR3nt: TGTGCCAGCAGCTTAATTTCCGCGGCAGATACGCAGTATTTT
j_gene: TRBJ2-7; d_gene: TRBD1; abundance: -; len: 13; v_gene: TRBV28; CDR3aa: CASSDRASYEQYF; CDR3nt: TGTGCCAGCAGTGACAGGGCCTCCTACGAGCAGTACTTC
j_gene: TRBJ1-6; d_gene: -; abundance: -; len: 14; v_gene: TRBV5-1; CDR3aa: CASSLQSDNSPLHF; CDR3nt: TGCGCCAGCAGCTTGCAAAGCGATAATTCACCCCTCCACTTT
j_gene: TRBJ1-4; d_gene: -; abundance: -; len: 14; v_gene: TRBV29-1; CDR3aa: CSVPDRTGREKLFF; CDR3nt: TGCAGCGTCCCGGACAGAACAGGACGTGAAAAACTGTTTTTT
j_gene: TRBJ2-7; d_gene: -; abundance: -; len: 16; v_gene: TRBV7-9; CDR3aa: CASSLDGEGKPYEQYF; CDR3nt: TGTGCCAGCAGCTTAGACGGGGAAGGAAAACCCTACGAGCAGTACTTC
j_gene: TRBJ1-4; d_gene: TRBD1; abundance: -; len: 14; v_gene: TRBV5-1; CDR3aa: CASSPRTGSEKLFF; CDR3nt: TGCGCCAGCAGTCCTAGGACAGGGAGTGAAAAACTGTTTTTT
j_gene: TRBJ2-3; d_gene: TRBD2; abundance: once; len: 19; v_gene: TRBV14; CDR3aa: CASSSGLAGGPNTQDTQYF; CDR3nt: TGTGCCAGCAGCTCCGGACTAGCGGGAGGACCTAATACTCAAGATACGCAGTATTTT
j_gene: TRBJ2-7; d_gene: TRBD2; abundance: -; len: 15; v_gene: TRBV9; CDR3aa: CASSVAAGGPYEQYF; CDR3nt: TGTGCCAGCAGCGTAGCCGCGGGGGGACCCTACGAGCAGTACTTC
j_gene: TRBJ2-3; d_gene: -; abundance: once; len: 13; v_gene: TRBV4-1; CDR3aa: CASSQDPGFTQYF; CDR3nt: TGCGCCAGCAGCCAAGATCCTGGATTTACGCAGTATTTT
j_gene: TRBJ2-3; d_gene: TRBD2; abundance: -; len: 16; v_gene: TRBV4-3; CDR3aa: CASSLGLAGVLDTQYF; CDR3nt: TGCGCCAGCAGCCTGGGACTAGCGGGAGTTCTAGATACGCAGTATTTT
j_gene: TRBJ2-5; d_gene: TRBD1; abundance: -; len: 16; v_gene: TRBV28; CDR3aa: CASSSTTTGGGETQYF; CDR3nt: TGTGCCAGCAGTTCAACCACGACAGGGGGCGGAGAGACCCAGTACTTC
j_gene: TRBJ1-1; d_gene: TRBD1; abundance: -; len: 14; v_gene: TRBV7-2; CDR3aa: CASSSPGGRAEAFF; CDR3nt: TGTGCCAGCAGCTCGCCAGGGGGGAGGGCTGAAGCTTTCTTT
j_gene: TRBJ2-5; d_gene: -; abundance: -; len: 16; v_gene: TRBV28; CDR3aa: CASSADSRVEGETQYF; CDR3nt: TGTGCCAGCAGTGCCGATAGTAGGGTAGAGGGTGAGACCCAGTACTTC
j_gene: TRBJ1-4; d_gene: -; abundance: -; len: 13; v_gene: TRBV30; CDR3aa: CAWSRPDNEKLFF; CDR3nt: TGTGCCTGGAGCCGGCCTGATAACGAAAAACTGTTTTTT
j_gene: TRBJ2-5; d_gene: TRBD1; abundance: -; len: 14; v_gene: TRBV5-6; CDR3aa: CASTRQGARETQYF; CDR3nt: TGTGCCAGCACTCGACAGGGGGCGCGGGAGACCCAGTACTTC
j_gene: TRBJ2-5; d_gene: -; abundance: -; len: 13; v_gene: TRBV30; CDR3aa: CAWGGLVKETQYF; CDR3nt: TGTGCCTGGGGCGGGCTAGTGAAAGAGACCCAGTACTTC
j_gene: TRBJ2-3; d_gene: -; abundance: -; len: 13; v_gene: TRBV5-1; CDR3aa: CASSTNREDTQYF; CDR3nt: TGCGCCAGCAGCACAAACAGGGAAGATACGCAGTATTTT
j_gene: TRBJ2-2; d_gene: -; abundance: -; len: 16; v_gene: TRBV9; CDR3aa: CASSEAGLTNTGELFF; CDR3nt: TGTGCCAGCAGCGAAGCGGGCCTAACGAACACCGGGGAGCTGTTTTTT
j_gene: TRBJ1-5; d_gene: -; abundance: -; len: 11; v_gene: TRBV6-6; CDR3aa: CASSNNQPQHF; CDR3nt: TGTGCCAGCAGTAACAATCAGCCCCAGCATTTT
j_gene: TRBJ2-7; d_gene: -; abundance: -; len: 13; v_gene: TRBV2; CDR3aa: CASNQRPTNEQYF; CDR3nt: TGTGCCAGCAATCAGCGGCCCACTAACGAGCAGTACTTC
j_gene: TRBJ2-7; d_gene: TRBD2; abundance: -; len: 20; v_gene: TRBV27; CDR3aa: CASRPLFGGREIVSSYEQYF; CDR3nt: TGTGCCAGCAGACCCTTGTTTGGCGGGAGGGAAATTGTGAGTTCCTACGAGCAGTACTTC
j_gene: TRBJ2-7; d_gene: TRBD2; abundance: -; len: 16; v_gene: TRBV4-1; CDR3aa: CASSRMGLTPSYEQYF; CDR3nt: TGCGCCAGCAGCCGGATGGGACTAACCCCCTCCTACGAGCAGTACTTC
j_gene: TRBJ2-4; d_gene: TRBD1; abundance: -; len: 13; v_gene: TRBV10-1; CDR3aa: CASSRDRENIQYF; CDR3nt: TGCGCCAGCAGTCGGGACAGGGAAAACATTCAGTACTTC
j_gene: TRBJ1-3; d_gene: -; abundance: -; len: 15; v_gene: TRBV9; CDR3aa: CASSVDFTSGNTIYF; CDR3nt: TGTGCCAGCAGCGTAGATTTTACCTCTGGAAACACCATATATTTT
j_gene: TRBJ2-2; d_gene: TRBD1; abundance: -; len: 13; v_gene: TRBV30; CDR3aa: CAYRTGVGRELFF; CDR3nt: TGTGCCTACAGGACAGGGGTCGGTCGGGAGCTGTTTTTT